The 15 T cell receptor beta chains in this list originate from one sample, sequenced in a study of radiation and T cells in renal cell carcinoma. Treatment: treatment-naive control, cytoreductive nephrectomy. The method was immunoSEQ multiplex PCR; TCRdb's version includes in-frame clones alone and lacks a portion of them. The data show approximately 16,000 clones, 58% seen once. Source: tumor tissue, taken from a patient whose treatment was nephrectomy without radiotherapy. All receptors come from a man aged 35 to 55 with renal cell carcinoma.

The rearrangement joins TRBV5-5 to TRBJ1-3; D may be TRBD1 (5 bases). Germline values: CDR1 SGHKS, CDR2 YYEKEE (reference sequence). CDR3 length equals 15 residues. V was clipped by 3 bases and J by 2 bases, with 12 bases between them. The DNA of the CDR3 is TGTGCCAGCAGCTCAGACGGGGGAACTGGAAACACCATATATTTT. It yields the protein CASSSDGGTGNTIYF.

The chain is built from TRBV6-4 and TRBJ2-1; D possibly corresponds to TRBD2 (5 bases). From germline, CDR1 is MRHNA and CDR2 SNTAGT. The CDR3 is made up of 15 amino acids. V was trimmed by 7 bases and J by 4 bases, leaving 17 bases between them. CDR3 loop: CASNSERVEYNEQFF. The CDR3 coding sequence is TGTGCCAGCAATTCAGAGAGGGTGGAATACAATGAGCAGTTCTTC.

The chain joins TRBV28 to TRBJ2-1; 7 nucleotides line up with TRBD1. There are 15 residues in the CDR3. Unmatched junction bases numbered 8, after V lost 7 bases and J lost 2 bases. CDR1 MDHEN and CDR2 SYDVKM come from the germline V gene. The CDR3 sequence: CASTDWGQTYNEQFF. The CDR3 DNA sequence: TGTGCCAGCACCGATTGGGGACAGACCTACAATGAGCAGTTCTTC.

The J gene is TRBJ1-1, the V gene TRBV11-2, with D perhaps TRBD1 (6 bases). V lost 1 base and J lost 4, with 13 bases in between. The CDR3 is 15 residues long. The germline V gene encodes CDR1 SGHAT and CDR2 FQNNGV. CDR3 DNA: TGTGCCAGCAGCTTAGGGGGAGGAGGGGGCACTGAAGCTTTCTTT. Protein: CASSLGGGGGTEAFF. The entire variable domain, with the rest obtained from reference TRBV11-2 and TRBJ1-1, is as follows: EAGVAQSPRYKIIEKRQSVAFWCNPISGHATLYWYQQILGQGPKLLIQFQNNGVVDDSQLPKDRFSAERLKGVDSTLKIQPAKLEDSAVYLCASSLGGGGGTEAFFGQGTRLTVV.

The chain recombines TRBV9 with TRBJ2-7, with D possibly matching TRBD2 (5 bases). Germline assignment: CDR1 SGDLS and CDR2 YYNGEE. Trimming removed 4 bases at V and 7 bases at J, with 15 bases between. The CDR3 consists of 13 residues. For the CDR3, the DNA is TGTGCCAGCAGCACACGGACTGGCGGGGAGCAGTACTTC. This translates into CASSTRTGGEQYF.

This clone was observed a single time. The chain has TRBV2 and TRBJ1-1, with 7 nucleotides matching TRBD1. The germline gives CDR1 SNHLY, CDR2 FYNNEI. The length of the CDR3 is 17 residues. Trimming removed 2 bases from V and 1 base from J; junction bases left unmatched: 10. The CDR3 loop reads CASSELPGGAANTEAFF. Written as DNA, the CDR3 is TGTGCCAGCAGTGAACTCCCAGGGGGGGCGGCGAACACTGAAGCTTTCTTT.

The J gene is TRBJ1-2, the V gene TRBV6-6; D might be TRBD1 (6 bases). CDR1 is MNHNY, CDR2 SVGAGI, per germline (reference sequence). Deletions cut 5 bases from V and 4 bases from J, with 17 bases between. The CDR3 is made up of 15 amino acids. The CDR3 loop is CASSPSQGTPYGYTF. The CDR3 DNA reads TGTGCCAGCAGTCCTTCACAGGGTACGCCCTATGGCTACACCTTC.

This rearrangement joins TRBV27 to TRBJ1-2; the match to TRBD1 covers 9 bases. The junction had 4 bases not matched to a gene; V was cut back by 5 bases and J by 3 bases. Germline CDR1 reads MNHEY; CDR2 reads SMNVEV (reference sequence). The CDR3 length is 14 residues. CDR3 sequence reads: CASSTWTGDYGYTF. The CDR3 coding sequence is TGTGCCAGCAGTACCTGGACAGGGGACTATGGCTACACCTTC.

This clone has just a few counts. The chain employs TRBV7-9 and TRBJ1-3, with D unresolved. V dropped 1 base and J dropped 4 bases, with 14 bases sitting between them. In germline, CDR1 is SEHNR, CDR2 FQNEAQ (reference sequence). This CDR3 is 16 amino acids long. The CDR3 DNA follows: TGTGCCAGCAGCTTAGACCTTGTGGTATCCGGAAACACCATATATTTT. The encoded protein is CASSLDLVVSGNTIYF.

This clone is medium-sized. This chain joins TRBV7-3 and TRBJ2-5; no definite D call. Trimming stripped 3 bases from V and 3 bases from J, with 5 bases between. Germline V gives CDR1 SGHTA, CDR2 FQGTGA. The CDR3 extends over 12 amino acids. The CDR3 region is CASSLAEETQYF. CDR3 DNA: TGTGCCAGCAGCTTGGCCGAAGAGACCCAGTACTTC.

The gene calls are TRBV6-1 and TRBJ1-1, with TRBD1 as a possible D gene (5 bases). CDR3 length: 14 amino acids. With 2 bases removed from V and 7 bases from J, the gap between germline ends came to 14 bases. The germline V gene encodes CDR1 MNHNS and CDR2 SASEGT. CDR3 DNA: TGTGCCAGCAGTGAACGAACAGGTCCAGGTGAAGCTTTCTTT. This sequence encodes CASSERTGPGEAFF.

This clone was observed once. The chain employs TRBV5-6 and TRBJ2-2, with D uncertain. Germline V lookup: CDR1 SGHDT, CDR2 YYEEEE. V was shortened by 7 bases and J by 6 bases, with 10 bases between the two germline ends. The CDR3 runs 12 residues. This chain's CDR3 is CASGLEAGELFF. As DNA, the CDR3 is TGTGCCAGCGGTCTAGAGGCCGGGGAGCTGTTTTTT.

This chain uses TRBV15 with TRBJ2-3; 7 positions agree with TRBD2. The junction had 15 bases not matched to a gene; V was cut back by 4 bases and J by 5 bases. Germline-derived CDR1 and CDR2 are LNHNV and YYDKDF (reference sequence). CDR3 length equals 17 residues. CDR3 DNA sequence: TGTGCCACCAGCACCCCCCCGAAAGCGGGGCGCGGAGATACGCAGTATTTT. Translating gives CATSTPPKAGRGDTQYF.

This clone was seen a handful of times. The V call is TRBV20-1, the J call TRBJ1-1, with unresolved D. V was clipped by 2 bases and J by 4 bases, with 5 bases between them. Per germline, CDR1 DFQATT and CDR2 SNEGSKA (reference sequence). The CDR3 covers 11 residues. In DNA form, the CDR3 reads TGCAGTGCTAGATGGGCCACTGAAGCTTTCTTT. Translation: CSARWATEAFF.

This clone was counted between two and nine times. The CDR3: CASSPVRSAGNTIYF. The CDR3 DNA reads TGCGCCAGCAGCCCCGTCAGGTCGGCTGGAAACACCATATATTTT. The chain uses TRBV4-3 and TRBJ1-3; D remains unclear. There are 15 residues in the CDR3. Trimming stripped 4 bases from V and 2 bases from J, with 12 bases between. Per germline, CDR1 LGHNA and CDR2 YSLEER.